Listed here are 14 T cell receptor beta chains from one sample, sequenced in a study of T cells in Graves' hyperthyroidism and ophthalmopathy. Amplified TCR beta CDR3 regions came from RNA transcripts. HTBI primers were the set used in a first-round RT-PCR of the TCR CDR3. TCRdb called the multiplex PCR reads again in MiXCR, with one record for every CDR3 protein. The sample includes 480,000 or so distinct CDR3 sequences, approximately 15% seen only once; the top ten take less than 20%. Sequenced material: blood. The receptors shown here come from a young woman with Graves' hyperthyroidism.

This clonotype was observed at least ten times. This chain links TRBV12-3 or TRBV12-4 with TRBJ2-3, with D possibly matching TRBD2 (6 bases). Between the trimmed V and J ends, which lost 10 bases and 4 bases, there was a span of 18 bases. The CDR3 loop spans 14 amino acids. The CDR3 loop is CATDSAGISDTQYF. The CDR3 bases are TGTGCCACCGACTCGGCGGGAATCTCAGATACGCAGTATTTT.

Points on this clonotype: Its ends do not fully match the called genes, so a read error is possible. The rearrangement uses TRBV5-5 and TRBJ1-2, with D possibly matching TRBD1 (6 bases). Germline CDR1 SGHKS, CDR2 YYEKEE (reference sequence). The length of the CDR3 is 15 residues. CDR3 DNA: TGTGCCAGCAACTTGGGTCCAGGGGACTACTATGGCTACACCTTC. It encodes CASNLGPGDYYGYTF.

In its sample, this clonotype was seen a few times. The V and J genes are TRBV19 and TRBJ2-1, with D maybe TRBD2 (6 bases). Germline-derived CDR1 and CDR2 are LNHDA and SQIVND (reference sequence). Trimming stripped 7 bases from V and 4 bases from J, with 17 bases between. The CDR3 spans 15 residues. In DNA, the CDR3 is TGTGCCAGTACCCCTTCCGGGCGGGATTACAATGAGCAGTTCTTC. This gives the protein CASTPSGRDYNEQFF.

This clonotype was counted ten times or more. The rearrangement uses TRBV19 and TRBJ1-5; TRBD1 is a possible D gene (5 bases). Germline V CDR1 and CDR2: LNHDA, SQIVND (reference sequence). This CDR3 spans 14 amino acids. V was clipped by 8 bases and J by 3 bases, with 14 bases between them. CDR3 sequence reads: CASQRTSDNQPQHF. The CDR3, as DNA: TGTGCCAGTCAGAGGACATCGGACAATCAGCCCCAGCATTTT.

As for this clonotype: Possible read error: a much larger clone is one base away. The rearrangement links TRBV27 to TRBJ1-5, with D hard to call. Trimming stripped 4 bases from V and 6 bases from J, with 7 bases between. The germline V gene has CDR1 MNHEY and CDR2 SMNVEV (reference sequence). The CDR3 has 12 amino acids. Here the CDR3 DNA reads TGTGCCAGCAGTTGCATAGGTCAGCCCCAGCATTTT. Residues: CASSCIGQPQHF.

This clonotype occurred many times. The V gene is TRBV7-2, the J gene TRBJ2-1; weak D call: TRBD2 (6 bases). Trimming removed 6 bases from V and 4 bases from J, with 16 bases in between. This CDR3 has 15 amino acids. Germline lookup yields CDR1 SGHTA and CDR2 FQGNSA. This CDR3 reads CASSQMGGGYNEQFF. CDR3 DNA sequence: TGTGCCAGCAGTCAGATGGGAGGAGGATACAATGAGCAGTTCTTC. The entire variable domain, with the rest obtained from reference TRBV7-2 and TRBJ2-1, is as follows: GAGVSQSPSNKVTEKGKDVELRCDPISGHTALYWYRQSLGQGLEFLIYFQGNSAPDKSGLPSDRFSAERTGGSVSTLTIQRTQQEDSAVYLCASSQMGGGYNEQFFGPGTRLTVL.

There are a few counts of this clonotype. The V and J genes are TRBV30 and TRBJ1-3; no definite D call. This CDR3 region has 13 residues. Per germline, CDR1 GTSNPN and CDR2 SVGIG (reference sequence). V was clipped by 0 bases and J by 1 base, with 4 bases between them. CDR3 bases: TGTGCCTGGAGTGTTACTTCTGGAAACACCATATATTTT. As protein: CAWSVTSGNTIYF.

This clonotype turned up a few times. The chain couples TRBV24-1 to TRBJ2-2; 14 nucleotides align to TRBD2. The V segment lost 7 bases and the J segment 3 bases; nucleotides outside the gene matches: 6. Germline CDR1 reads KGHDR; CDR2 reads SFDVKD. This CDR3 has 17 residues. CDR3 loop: CATSGTSGSEYTGELFF. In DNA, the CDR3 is TGTGCCACCAGCGGGACTAGCGGGAGCGAGTACACCGGGGAGCTGTTTTTT.

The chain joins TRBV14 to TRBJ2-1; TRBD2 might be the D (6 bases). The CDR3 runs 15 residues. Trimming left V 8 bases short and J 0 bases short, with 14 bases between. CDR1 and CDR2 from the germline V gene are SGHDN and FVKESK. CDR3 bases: TGTGCCAGCCCCCCGGCGGGGAGCTCCTACAATGAGCAGTTCTTC. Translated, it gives CASPPAGSSYNEQFF.

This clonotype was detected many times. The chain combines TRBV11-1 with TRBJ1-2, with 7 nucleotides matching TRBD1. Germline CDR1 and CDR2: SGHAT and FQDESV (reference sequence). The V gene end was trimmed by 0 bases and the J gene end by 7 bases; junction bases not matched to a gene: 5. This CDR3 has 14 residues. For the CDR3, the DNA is TGTGCCAGCAGCTTAGCCGGGACAGTCGGTGGCTACACCTTC. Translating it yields CASSLAGTVGGYTF.

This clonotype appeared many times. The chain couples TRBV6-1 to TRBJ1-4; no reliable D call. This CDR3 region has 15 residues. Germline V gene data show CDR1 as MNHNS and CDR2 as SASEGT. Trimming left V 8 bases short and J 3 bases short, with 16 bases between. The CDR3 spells CASVEGPGPNEKLFF. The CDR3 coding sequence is TGTGCCAGCGTAGAGGGCCCGGGTCCTAATGAAAAACTGTTTTTT.

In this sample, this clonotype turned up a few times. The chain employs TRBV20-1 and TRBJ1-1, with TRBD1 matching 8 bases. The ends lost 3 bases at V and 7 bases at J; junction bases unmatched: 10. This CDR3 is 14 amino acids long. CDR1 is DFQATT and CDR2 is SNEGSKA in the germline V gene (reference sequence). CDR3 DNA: TGCAGTGCTAGCGTTCCCCCAGGGGGCTATGAAGCTTTCTTT. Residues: CSASVPPGGYEAFF.

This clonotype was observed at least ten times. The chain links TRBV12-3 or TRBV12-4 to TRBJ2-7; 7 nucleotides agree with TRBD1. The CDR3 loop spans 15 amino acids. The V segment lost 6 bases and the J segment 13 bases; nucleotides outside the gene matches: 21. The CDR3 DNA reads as TGTGCCAGCAGCCCCCCGGCAGGGGGACCTGAACGTCGATACTTC. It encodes CASSPPAGGPERRYF.

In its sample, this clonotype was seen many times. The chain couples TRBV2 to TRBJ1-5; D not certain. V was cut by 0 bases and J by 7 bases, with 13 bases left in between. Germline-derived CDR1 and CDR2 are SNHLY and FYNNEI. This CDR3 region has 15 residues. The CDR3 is CASSEASRDSQPQHF. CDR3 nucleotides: TGTGCCAGCAGTGAAGCCAGCCGGGATTCGCAGCCCCAGCATTTT.